This T cell receptor (beta chain) came from a study of identifying expanded T cells in peripheral blood. No infections or other immune events were documented during collection. The length of the CDR3 is 16 residues. The germline V gene has CDR1 SGDLS and CDR2 YYNGEE. Trimming pared 0 bases from V and 0 bases from J, leaving 11 bases between. Some clones are missing from TCRdb's copy, which holds only in-frame ones; the method was immunoSEQ multiplex PCR. Among about 82,000 clones listed, around nine tenths were seen once. Study outcomes and limitations: Clone count variance between roughly 2-week samples rose with total template count. Over about two and four weeks, about 15 and 19 clones changed, versus approximately 1.2 between replicates.

Points on this clone: Its antigen is as yet unknown.

Sequencing was carried out using blood. This clonotype was sampled from a person aged 18 to 75 in good health. The V call is TRBV9, the J call TRBJ2-3; D uncertain. The CDR3 nucleotides are TGTGCCAGCAGCGTAGGAGCTGCCACTAGCACAGATACGCAGTATTTT. Its protein is CASSVGAATSTDTQYF. The full variable domain, completed using reference TRBV9 and TRBJ2-3, is DSGVTQTPKHLITATGQRVTLRCSPRSGDLSVYWYQQSLDQGLQFLIQYYNGEERAKGNILERFSAQQFPDLHSELNLSSLELGDSALYFCASSVGAATSTDTQYFGPGTRLTVL.